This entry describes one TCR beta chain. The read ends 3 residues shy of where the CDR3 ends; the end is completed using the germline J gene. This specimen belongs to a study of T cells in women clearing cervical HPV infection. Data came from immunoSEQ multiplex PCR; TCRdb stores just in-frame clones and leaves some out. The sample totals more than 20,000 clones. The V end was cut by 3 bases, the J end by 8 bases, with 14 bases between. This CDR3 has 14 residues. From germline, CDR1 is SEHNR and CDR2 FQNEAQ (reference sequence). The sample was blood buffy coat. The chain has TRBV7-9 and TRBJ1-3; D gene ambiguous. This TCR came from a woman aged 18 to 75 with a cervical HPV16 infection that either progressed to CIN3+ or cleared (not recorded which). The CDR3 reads CASSFQEIADTIYF. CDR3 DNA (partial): TGTGCCAGCAGCTTTCAAGAAATAGCCGACACC.